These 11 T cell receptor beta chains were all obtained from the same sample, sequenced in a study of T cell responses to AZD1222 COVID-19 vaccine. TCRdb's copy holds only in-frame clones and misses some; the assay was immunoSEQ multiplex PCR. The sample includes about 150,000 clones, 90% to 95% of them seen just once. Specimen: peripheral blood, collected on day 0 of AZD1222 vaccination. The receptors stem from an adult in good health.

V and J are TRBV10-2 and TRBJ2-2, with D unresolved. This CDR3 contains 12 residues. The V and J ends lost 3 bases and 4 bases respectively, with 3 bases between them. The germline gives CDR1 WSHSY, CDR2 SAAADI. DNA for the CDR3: TGCGCCAGCAGTGAAGGCACCGGGGAGCTGTTTTTT. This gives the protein CASSEGTGELFF.

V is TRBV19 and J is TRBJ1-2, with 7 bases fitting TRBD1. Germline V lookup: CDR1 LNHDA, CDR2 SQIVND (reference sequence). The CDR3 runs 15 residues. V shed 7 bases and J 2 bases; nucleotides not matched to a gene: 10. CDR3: CASTDGAGGNYGYTF. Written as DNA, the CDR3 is TGTGCCAGTACCGACGGGGCAGGGGGGAACTATGGCTACACCTTC.

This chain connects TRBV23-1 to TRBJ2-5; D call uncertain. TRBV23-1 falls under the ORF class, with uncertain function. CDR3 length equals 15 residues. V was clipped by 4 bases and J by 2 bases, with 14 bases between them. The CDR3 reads CASSPFNYWQETQYF. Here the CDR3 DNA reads TGCGCCAGCAGTCCTTTTAATTACTGGCAAGAGACCCAGTACTTC.

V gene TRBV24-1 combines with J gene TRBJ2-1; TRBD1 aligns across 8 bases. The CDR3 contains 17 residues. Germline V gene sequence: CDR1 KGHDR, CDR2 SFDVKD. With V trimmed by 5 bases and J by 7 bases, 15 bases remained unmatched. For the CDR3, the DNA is TGTGCCACCAGTGCCCTCCAGGGGGCAGGGGGCCTGAATGAGCAGTTCTTC. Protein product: CATSALQGAGGLNEQFF.

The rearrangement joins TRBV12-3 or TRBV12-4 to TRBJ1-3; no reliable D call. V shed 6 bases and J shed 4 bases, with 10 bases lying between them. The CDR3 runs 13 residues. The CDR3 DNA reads TGTGCCAGCAGCCTGTTATGGGGAAACACCATATATTTT. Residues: CASSLLWGNTIYF.

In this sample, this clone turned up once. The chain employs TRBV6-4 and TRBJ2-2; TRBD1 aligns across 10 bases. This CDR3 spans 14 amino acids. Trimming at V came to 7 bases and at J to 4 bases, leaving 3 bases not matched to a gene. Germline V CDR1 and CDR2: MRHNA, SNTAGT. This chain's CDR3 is CASKGQGGTGELFF. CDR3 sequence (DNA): TGTGCCAGCAAAGGACAGGGGGGCACCGGGGAGCTGTTTTTT.

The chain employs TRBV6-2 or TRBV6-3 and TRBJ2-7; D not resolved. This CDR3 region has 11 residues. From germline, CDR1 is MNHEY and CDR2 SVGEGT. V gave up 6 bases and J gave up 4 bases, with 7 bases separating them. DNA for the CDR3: TGTGCCAGCAGCCAGGATTACGAGCAGTACTTC. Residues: CASSQDYEQYF.

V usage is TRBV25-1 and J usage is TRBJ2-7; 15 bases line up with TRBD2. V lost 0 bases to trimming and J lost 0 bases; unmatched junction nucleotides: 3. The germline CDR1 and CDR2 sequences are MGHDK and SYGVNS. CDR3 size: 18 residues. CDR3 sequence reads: CASSEYGTSGRPSYEQYF. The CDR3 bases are TGTGCCAGCAGTGAATACGGGACTAGCGGGAGGCCCTCCTACGAGCAGTACTTC.

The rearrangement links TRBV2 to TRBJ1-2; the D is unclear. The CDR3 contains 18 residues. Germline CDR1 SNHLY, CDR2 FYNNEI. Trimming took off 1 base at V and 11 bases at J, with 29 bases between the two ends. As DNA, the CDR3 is TGTGCCAGCAGTGAAGTCACCAGACTCAACCCCTCAGGCGACACTTACACCTTC. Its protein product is CASSEVTRLNPSGDTYTF.

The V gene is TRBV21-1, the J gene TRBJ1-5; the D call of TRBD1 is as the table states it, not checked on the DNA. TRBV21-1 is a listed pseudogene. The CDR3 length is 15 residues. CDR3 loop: CASPGQGARQQPQHF. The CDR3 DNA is TGTGCCAGCCCGGGACAGGGGGCTCGTCAGCAGCCCCAGCATTTT.

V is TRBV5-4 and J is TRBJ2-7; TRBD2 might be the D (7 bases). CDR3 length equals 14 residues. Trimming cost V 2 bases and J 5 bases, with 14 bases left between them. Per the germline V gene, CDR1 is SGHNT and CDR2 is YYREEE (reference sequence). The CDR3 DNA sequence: TGTGCCAGCAGCTTAAGGGGGGGAGGCGACGAGCAGTACTTC. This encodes CASSLRGGGDEQYF.